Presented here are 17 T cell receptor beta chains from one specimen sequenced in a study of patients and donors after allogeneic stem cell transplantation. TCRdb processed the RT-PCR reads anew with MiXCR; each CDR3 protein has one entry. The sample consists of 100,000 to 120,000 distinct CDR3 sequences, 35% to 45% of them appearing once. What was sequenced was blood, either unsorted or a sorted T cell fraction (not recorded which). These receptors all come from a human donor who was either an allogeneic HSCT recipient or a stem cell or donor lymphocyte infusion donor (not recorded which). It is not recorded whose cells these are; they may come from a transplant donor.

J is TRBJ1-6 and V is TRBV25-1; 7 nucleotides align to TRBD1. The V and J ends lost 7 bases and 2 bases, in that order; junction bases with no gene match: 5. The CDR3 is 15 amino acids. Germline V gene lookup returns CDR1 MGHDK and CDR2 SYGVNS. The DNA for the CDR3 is TGTGCCAGCAAAAGGACAGGTCCCTATAATTCACCCCTCCACTTT. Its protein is CASKRTGPYNSPLHF.

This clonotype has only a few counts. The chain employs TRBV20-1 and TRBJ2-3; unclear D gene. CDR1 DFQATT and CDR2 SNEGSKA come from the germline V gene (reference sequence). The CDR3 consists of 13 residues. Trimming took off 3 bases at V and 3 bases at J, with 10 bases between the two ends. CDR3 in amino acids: CSASFMATDTQYF. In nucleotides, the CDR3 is TGCAGTGCTAGTTTTATGGCAACAGATACGCAGTATTTT.

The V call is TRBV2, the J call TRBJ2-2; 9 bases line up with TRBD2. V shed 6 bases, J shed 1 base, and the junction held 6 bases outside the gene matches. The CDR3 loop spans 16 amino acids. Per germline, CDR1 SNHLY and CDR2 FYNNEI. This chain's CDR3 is CASRRVSGRNTGELFF. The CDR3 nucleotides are TGTGCCAGCAGGAGGGTTAGCGGGAGGAACACCGGGGAGCTGTTTTTT.

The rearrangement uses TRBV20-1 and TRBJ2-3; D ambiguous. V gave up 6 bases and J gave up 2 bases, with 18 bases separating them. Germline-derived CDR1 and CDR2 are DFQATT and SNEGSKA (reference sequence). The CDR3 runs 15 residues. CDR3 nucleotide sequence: TGCAGTGCACTACCACTACGCCACAACACAGATACGCAGTATTTT. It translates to CSALPLRHNTDTQYF.

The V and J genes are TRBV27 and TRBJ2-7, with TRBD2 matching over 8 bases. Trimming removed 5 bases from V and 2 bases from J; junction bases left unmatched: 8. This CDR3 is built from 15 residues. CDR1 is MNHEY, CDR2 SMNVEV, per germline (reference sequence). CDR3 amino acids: CASSGPLAGTYEQYF. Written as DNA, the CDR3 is TGTGCCAGCAGTGGCCCTTTAGCGGGAACCTACGAGCAGTACTTC.

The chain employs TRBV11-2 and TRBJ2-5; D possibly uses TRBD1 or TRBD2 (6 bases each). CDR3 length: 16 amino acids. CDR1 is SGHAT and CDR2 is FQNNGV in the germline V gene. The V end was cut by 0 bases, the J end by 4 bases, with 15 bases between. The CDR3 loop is CASSLDLTGRRETQYF. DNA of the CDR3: TGTGCCAGCAGCTTAGATCTAACAGGGAGGAGAGAGACCCAGTACTTC. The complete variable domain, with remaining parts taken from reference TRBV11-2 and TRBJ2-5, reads EAGVAQSPRYKIIEKRQSVAFWCNPISGHATLYWYQQILGQGPKLLIQFQNNGVVDDSQLPKDRFSAERLKGVDSTLKIQPAKLEDSAVYLCASSLDLTGRRETQYFGPGTRLLVL.

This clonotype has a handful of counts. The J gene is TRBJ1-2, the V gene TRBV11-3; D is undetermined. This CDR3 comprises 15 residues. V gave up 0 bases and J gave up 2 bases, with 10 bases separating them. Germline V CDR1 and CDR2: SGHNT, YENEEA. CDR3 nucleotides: TGTGCCAGCAGCTTAGAAGGTACAGTCAACTATGGCTACACCTTC. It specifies CASSLEGTVNYGYTF.

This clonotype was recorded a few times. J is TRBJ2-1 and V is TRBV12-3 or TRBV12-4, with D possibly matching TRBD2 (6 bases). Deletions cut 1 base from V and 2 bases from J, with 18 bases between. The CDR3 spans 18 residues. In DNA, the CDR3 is TGTGCCAGCAGTTTAGACCCTTGGGCGGGGCTAACCTACAATGAGCAGTTCTTC. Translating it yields CASSLDPWAGLTYNEQFF.

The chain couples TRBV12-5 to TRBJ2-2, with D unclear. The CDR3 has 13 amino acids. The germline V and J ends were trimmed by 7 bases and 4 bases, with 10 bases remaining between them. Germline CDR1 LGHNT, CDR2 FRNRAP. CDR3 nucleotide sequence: TGTGCTAGTGCGGGTCCCCCCACCGGGGAGCTGTTTTTT. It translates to CASAGPPTGELFF.

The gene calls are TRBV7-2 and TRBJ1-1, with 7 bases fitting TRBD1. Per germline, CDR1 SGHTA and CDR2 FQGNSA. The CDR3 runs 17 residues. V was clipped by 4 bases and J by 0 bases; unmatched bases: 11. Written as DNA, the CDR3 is TGTGCCAGCAGCTGGGACAGCGTCAACTTGATGAACACTGAAGCTTTCTTT. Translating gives CASSWDSVNLMNTEAFF.

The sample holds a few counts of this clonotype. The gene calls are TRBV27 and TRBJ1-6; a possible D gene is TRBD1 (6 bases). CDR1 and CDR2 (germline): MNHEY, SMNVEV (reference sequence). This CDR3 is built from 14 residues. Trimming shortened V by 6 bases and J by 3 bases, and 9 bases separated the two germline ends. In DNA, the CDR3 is TGTGCCAGCAGGGGGGGCCTCTATAATTCACCCCTCCACTTT. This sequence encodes CASRGGLYNSPLHF.

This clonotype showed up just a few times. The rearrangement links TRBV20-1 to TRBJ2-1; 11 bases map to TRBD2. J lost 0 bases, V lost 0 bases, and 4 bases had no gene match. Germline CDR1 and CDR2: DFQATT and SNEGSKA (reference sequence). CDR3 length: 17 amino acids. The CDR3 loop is CSAREGTSGFSYNEQFF. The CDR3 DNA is TGCAGTGCTAGAGAAGGGACTAGCGGATTCTCCTACAATGAGCAGTTCTTC.

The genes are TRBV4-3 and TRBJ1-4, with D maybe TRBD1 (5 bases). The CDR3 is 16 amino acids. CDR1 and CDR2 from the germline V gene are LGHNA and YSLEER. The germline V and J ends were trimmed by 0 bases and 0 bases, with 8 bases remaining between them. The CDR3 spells CASSQEKTATNEKLFF. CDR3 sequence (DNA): TGCGCCAGCAGCCAAGAAAAGACAGCAACTAATGAAAAACTGTTTTTT.

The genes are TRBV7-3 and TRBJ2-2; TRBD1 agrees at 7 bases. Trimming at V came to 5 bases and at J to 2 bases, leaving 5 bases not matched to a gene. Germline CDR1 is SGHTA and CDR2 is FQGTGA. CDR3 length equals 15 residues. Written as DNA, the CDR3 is TGTGCCAGCAGCCCCGGGACAGTTAACACCGGGGAGCTGTTTTTT. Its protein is CASSPGTVNTGELFF.

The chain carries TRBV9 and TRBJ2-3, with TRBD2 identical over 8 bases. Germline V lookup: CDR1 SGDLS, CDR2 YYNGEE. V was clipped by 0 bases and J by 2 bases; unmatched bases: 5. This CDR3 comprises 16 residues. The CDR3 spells CASSVVGTRATDTQYF. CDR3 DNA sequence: TGTGCCAGCAGCGTAGTGGGGACTAGGGCCACAGATACGCAGTATTTT.

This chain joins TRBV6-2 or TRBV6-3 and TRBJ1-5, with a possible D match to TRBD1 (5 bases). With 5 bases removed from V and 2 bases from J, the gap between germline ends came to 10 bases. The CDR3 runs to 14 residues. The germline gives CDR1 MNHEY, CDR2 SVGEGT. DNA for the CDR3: TGTGCCAGCAGTAGGGGAGGCGGCAATCAGCCCCAGCATTTT. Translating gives CASSRGGGNQPQHF.

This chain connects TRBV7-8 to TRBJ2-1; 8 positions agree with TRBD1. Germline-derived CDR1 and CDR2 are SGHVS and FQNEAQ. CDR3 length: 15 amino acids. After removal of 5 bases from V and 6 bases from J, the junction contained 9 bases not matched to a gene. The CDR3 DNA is TGTGCCAGCAGCCAATCTGGTACAGGGGGCAATGAGCAGTTCTTC. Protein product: CASSQSGTGGNEQFF.